What follows are 12 T cell receptor beta chains derived from one specimen sequenced in a study of CXCR3-negative and CXCR3-positive naive CD8 T cells. Overall study findings and caveats: Hydrophobicity was higher for TRB CDR3s found in CXCR3-positive naive cells than in CXCR3-negative naive cells.

Each TRB cDNA library was prepared by 5' RACE (with UMI labels). One entry per CDR3 protein, without DNA, is what TCRdb gives after re-calling the 5' RACE reads. The table lists around 160,000 distinct CDR3 sequences. The antigens of these receptors remain unknown. Input material: naive CXCR3+ CD8+ T cells from blood. The subset denotes: CD45RO-CCR7+CD27+CD95- naive CD8+ T cells expressing CXCR3 (TNR3+). These TCRs come from a human donor in good health. Some clones in this sample may be carry-over from other donors' samples.

This rearrangement joins TRBV7-8 to TRBJ2-5; the D call from TCRdb, TRBD1, cannot be confirmed without DNA. Germline lookup yields CDR1 SGHVS and CDR2 FQNEAQ. The CDR3 loop spans 14 amino acids. CDR3 loop: CASSPGRGSETQYF.

The rearrangement joins TRBV6-6 to TRBJ2-2. Germline CDR1 is MNHNY and CDR2 is SVGAGI (reference sequence). CDR3 size: 17 residues. The CDR3 region is CACSYIGNPSNTGELFF.

The chain recombines TRBV4-3 with TRBJ1-1; TCRdb designates TRBD1, a call that cannot be tested without DNA. Looked up from germline, CDR1 is LGHNA and CDR2 is YSLEER. CDR3 length: 14 residues. This CDR3 is CASSQGAGVNEAFF.

The chain couples TRBV7-2 to TRBJ2-7; without DNA, the TCRdb call of TRBD2 cannot be checked. The germline V gene encodes CDR1 SGHTA and CDR2 FQGNSA. This CDR3 is 16 amino acids long. This chain's CDR3 is CASIMSGTSGYYEQYF.

The chain uses TRBV14 and TRBJ2-7. This CDR3 is 12 amino acids long. CDR1 SGHDN and CDR2 FVKESK come from the germline V gene. The CDR3 loop reads CASSQSPTEQYF. The variable domain in full, with the rest retrieved from reference TRBV14 and TRBJ2-7, is EAGVTQFPSHSVIEKGQTVTLRCDPISGHDNLYWYRRVMGKEIKFLLHFVKESKQDESGMPNNRFLAERTGGTYSTLKVQPAELEDSGVYFCASSQSPTEQYFGPGTRLTVT.

The chain uses TRBV6-5 and TRBJ2-5; TCRdb lists TRBD1, though no DNA is available to test this call. The CDR3 covers 15 residues. Germline V gene sequence: CDR1 MNHEY, CDR2 SVGAGI. CDR3 sequence: CASIDGTGGQETQYF.

The genes are TRBV12-3 or TRBV12-4 and TRBJ2-3. This CDR3 spans 15 amino acids. The CDR3 region is CASSLSTFSTDTQYF.

J is TRBJ1-5 and V is TRBV11-2; the D call of TRBD1 rests on TCRdb alone, since no DNA is present to check it. The CDR3 runs 14 residues. Germline values: CDR1 SGHAT, CDR2 FQNNGV. CDR3 amino acids: CASSLGTGDQPQHF.

CDR3 region: CASMWQETQYF. This chain connects TRBV6-5 to TRBJ2-5. CDR3 length: 11 amino acids. CDR1 is MNHEY, CDR2 SVGAGI, per germline.

This rearrangement joins TRBV25-1 to TRBJ1-5; TCRdb gives TRBD1 as the D gene, but with no DNA this cannot be confirmed. The V gene's germline CDR1 is MGHDK and CDR2 SYGVNS. This CDR3 comprises 13 residues. The CDR3 sequence: CASQGGLGQPQHF.

V is TRBV20-1 and J is TRBJ2-1; the D call from TCRdb, TRBD2, cannot be confirmed without DNA. The germline V gene encodes CDR1 DFQATT and CDR2 SNEGSKA (reference sequence). The CDR3 consists of 15 residues. CDR3: CSARGLAASYNEQFF.

The chain combines TRBV21-1 with TRBJ1-2. TRBV21-1 is designated a pseudogene. This CDR3 comprises 12 residues. The CDR3 sequence is CASSKVGEGYTF.